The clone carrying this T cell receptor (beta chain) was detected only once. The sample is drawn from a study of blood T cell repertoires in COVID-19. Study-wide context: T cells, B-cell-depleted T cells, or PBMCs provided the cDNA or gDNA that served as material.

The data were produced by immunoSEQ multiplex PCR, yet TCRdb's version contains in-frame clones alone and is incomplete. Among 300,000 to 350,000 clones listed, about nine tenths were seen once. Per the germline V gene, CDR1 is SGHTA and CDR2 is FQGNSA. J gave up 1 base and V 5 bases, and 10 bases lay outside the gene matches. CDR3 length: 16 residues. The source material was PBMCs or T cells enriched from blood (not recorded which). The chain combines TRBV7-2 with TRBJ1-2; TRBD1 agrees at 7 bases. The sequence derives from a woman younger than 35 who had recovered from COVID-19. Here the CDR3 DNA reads TGTGCCAGCAGCCGGGACAGACTAAAAAATAACTATGGCTACACCTTC. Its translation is CASSRDRLKNNYGYTF.